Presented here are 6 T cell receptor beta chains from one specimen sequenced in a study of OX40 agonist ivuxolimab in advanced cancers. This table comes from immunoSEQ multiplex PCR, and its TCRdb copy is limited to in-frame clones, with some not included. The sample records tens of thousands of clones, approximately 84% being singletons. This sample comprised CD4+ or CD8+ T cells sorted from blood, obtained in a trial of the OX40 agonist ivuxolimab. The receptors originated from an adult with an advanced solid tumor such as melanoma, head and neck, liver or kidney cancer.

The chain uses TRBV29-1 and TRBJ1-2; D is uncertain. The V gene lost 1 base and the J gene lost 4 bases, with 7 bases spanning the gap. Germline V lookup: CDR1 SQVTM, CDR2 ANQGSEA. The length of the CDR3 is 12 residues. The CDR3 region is CSVEGQGYGYTF. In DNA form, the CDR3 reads TGCAGCGTTGAAGGCCAAGGCTATGGCTACACCTTC.

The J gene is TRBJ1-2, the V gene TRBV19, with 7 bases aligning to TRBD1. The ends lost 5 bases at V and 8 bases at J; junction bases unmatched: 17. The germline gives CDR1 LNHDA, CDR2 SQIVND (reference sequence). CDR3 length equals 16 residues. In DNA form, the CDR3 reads TGTGCCAGTAGTTGGGTCAGGGGGGCAGGGGAAGGCGGCTACACCTTC. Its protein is CASSWVRGAGEGGYTF.

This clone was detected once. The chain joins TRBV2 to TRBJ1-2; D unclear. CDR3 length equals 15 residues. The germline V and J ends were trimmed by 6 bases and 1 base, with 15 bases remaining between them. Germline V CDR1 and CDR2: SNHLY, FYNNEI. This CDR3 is CASSARLTSNYGYTF. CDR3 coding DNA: TGTGCCAGCAGCGCCAGATTAACAAGTAACTATGGCTACACCTTC.

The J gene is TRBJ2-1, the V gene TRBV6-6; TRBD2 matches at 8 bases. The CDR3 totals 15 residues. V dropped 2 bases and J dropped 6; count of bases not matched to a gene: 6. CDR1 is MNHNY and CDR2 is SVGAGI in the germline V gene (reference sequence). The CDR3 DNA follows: TGTGCCAGCAGTTACCAGCGGGAGAACCCCAATGAGCAGTTCTTC. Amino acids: CASSYQRENPNEQFF.

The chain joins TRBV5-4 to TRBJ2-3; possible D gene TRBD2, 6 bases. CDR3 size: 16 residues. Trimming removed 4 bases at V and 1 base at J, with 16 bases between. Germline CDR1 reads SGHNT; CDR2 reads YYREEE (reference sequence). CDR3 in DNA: TGTGCCAGCAGCCCTAGCAAGTCGGGGGGCACAGATACGCAGTATTTT. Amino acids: CASSPSKSGGTDTQYF.

The CDR3: CASRTGIYYGYTF. In DNA form, the CDR3 reads TGTGCCAGCAGGACAGGGATCTACTATGGCTACACCTTC. The gene calls are TRBV6-1 and TRBJ1-2; 7 bases are shared with TRBD1. Germline V gene data show CDR1 as MNHNS and CDR2 as SASEGT. Trimming removed 6 bases from V and 3 bases from J; junction bases left unmatched: 4. The length of the CDR3 is 13 residues.